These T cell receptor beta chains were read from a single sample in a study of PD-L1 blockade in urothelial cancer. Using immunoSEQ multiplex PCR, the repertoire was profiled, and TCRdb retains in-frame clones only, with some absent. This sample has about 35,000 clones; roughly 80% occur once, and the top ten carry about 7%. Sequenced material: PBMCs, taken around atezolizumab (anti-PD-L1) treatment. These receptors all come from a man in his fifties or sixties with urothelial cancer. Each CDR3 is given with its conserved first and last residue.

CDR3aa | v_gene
CASSPGDTFMNTEAFF | TRBV5-4
CASSLGGQGRPGQYF | TRBV5-1
CASSSTGGARGAFF | TRBV28
CASSTPTGWKFF | TRBV5-4
CASSSTGFGQPQHF | TRBV7-2
CASSSDRGTDTQYF | TRBV10-1
CASSFRGEKLFF | TRBV2
CASSLDRVYEQYF | TRBV4-1
CAISGTGGSEQFF | TRBV10-3
CATTQPVGEKLFF | TRBV28
CASSYSIGGQETQYF | TRBV6-5
CASSPDRAQNTEAFF | TRBV2
CASSLETGQRNTEAFF | TRBV5-1
CASSESFADTQYF | TRBV10-2
CASSENREGLYEQYF | TRBV7-2
CASSLGAGLGNTIYF | TRBV13
CASSIQGLGEKLFF | TRBV2
CVCRQGAAYEQYF | TRBV6-8
CASSENSGFDSPLHF | TRBV25-1
CATSRELAGITDTQYF | TRBV15
CASSPSGSSGNTIYF | TRBV18
CACPGQDDSGANVLTF | TRBV30
CASSVVWNTGELFF | TRBV9
CASSIGQDNSPLHF | TRBV19
CASSIRDRPYEQYF | TRBV7-9
CATRDRGTTNEKLFF | TRBV6-1
CASNSQGPQETQYF | TRBV21-1
CAWSVAGPSSPLHF | TRBV30
CASGGLAGTQYF | TRBV2
CASSMTGNTEAFF | TRBV19
CASSQWTSGTYNEQFF | TRBV16
CASSGGTSGAYNEQFF | TRBV9
CASSPTPGQGPEQYF | TRBV19
CASSSGLAHSYEQYF | TRBV7-2
CASIGGMANEQFF | TRBV5-1
CASSSRDSEYEQYF | TRBV28
CASRYSGGAETQYF | TRBV28
CASSALSGGRVEQFF | TRBV2
CASSSRLLGNTQYF | TRBV27
CASSHYGQGDQPQHF | TRBV4-2
CASSQGGLKNIQYF | TRBV4-1
CASSHPGTGNPYYLHNEQFF | TRBV14
CASSDGSGAVQPQHF | TRBV6-1